This is a list of T cell receptor beta chains from one sample in a study of blood T cell repertoires in COVID-19. The data were produced by immunoSEQ multiplex PCR, yet TCRdb's version contains in-frame clones alone and is incomplete. The sample has approximately 160,000 clones, around 90% seen once. Material for sequencing was peripheral blood. The source is a man aged 55 to 69 with active or convalescent COVID-19. Each CDR3 is given without its conserved first and last residue. Fields, in order: V gene, J gene, CDR3 protein.

v_call: TRBV7-9; j_call: TRBJ1-2; cdr3_aa: ASSPRSLTGSYGYT
v_call: TRBV30; j_call: TRBJ1-6; cdr3_aa: AWRLEGGLGSPLH
v_call: TRBV19; j_call: TRBJ1-1; cdr3_aa: ASRTGYTEAF
v_call: TRBV4-1; j_call: TRBJ2-7; cdr3_aa: ASSQGQGAYEQY
v_call: TRBV6-5; j_call: TRBJ1-1; cdr3_aa: ASSYRRQNTEAF
v_call: TRBV18; j_call: TRBJ1-5; cdr3_aa: ASSPGSGSDQPQH
v_call: TRBV7-9; j_call: TRBJ1-2; cdr3_aa: ASSPTGQGYSGYT
v_call: TRBV11-2; j_call: TRBJ1-1; cdr3_aa: ASSLAIVTGDTEAF
v_call: TRBV18; j_call: TRBJ2-2; cdr3_aa: ASSPGTPTTGELF
v_call: TRBV10-1; j_call: TRBJ1-1; cdr3_aa: ASSEYQGRNTEAF
v_call: TRBV19; j_call: TRBJ2-3; cdr3_aa: ASTQGGSDTQY
v_call: TRBV7-9; j_call: TRBJ2-1; cdr3_aa: ASRYTVAALYNEQF
v_call: TRBV6-1; j_call: TRBJ1-3; cdr3_aa: ASSATEQGYTLSGNTIY
v_call: TRBV27; j_call: TRBJ1-2; cdr3_aa: ASSSPDSQANYGYT
v_call: TRBV6-8; j_call: TRBJ2-4; cdr3_aa: ASGRVTKNIQY
v_call: TRBV5-1; j_call: TRBJ2-2; cdr3_aa: ASSFYGAGELF
v_call: TRBV2; j_call: TRBJ1-2; cdr3_aa: ASSPGTEYGYT
v_call: TRBV29-1; j_call: TRBJ2-2; cdr3_aa: SVQGLAGVSTGELF
v_call: TRBV3-1/TRBV3-2; j_call: TRBJ1-2; cdr3_aa: ASSPQGIYGYT
v_call: TRBV18; j_call: TRBJ2-1; cdr3_aa: ASSRDRGPNNEQF
v_call: TRBV7-9; j_call: TRBJ1-4; cdr3_aa: ASSPTGVTNEKLF
v_call: TRBV5-8; j_call: TRBJ1-5; cdr3_aa: ASSTYRGSNQPQH
v_call: TRBV27; j_call: TRBJ1-1; cdr3_aa: ASSTDRGTNTEAF
v_call: TRBV6-1; j_call: TRBJ1-6; cdr3_aa: ASSELSRSPLH
v_call: TRBV30; j_call: TRBJ2-1; cdr3_aa: AWKLAGGSYNEQF
v_call: TRBV3-1/TRBV3-2; j_call: TRBJ2-5; cdr3_aa: ASSHPGLQETQY
v_call: TRBV5-1; j_call: TRBJ1-1; cdr3_aa: ASSWGTGAVTEAF
v_call: TRBV30; j_call: TRBJ1-2; cdr3_aa: AWGTQGARSYT
v_call: TRBV27; j_call: TRBJ1-2; cdr3_aa: ASSSRRDRGDYGYT